This T cell receptor (beta chain) was obtained from a study of blood T cell repertoires in COVID-19. Study in general: The samples span acute and convalescent COVID-19 from the United States, Italy and Spain. From T cells, B-cell-depleted T cells, or PBMCs came the material, which was cDNA or gDNA.

Trimming took 4 bases from V and 9 from J, leaving 17 bases between them. The germline gives CDR1 SGHRS, CDR2 YFSETQ. This CDR3 is built from 15 residues. Some clones are missing from TCRdb's copy, which holds only in-frame ones; the method was immunoSEQ multiplex PCR. The table records fewer than 200,000 clones, around 83% of them present only once. Seattle cases were enrolled at active infection and followed longitudinally. Specimen: peripheral blood. The rearrangement joins TRBV5-1 to TRBJ1-6, with D perhaps matching TRBD1 (6 bases). This receptor was taken from a woman aged 55-69 years with COVID-19, enrolled during active disease. The CDR3 DNA sequence: TGCGCCAGCAGCGGCGGGGGCGGTGGGACTTCACCCCTCCACTTT. Translating it yields CASSGGGGGTSPLHF.